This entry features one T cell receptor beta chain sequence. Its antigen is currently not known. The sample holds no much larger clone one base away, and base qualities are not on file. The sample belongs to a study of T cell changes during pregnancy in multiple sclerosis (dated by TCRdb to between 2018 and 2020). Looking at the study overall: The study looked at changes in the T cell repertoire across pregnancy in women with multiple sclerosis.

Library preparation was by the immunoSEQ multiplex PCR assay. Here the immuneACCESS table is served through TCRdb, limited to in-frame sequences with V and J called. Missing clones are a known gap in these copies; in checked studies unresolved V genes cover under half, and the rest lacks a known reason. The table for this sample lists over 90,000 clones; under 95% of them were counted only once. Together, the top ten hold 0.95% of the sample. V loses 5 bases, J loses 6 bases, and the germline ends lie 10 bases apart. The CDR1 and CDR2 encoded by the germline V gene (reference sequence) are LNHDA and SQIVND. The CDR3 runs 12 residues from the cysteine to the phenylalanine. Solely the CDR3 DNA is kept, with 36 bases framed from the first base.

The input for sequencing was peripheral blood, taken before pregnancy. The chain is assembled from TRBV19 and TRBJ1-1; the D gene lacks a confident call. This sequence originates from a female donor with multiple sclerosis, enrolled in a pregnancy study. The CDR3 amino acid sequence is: CASSRGHPEAFF. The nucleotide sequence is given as TGTGCCAGTAGTCGAGGGCACCCTGAAGCTTTCTTT.